This T cell receptor (beta chain) comes out of a study of T cell changes during pregnancy in multiple sclerosis. Clones were read by immunoSEQ multiplex PCR, and TCRdb kept only the in-frame ones, dropping some. The sample holds about 81,000 clones; about 95% are singletons and the top ten take 2.5%. This CDR3 spans 15 amino acids. V lost 0 bases to trimming and J lost 7 bases; unmatched junction nucleotides: 3. Per the germline V gene, CDR1 is SGHRS and CDR2 is YFSETQ. This TCR derives from a female donor with multiple sclerosis, enrolled in a pregnancy study. The chain has TRBV5-1 and TRBJ1-4; TRBD1 agrees at 10 bases. Sequenced here: peripheral blood, sampled in the third trimester of pregnancy. The CDR3: CASSLGQGAGEKLFF. In DNA, the CDR3 is TGCGCCAGCAGCTTGGGACAGGGGGCGGGTGAAAAACTGTTTTTT.